This T cell receptor beta chain is drawn from a study of cytomegalovirus exposure and HLA in healthy donors. General study points: Altogether, 160 or so TCR beta chains were recorded as cytomegalovirus-associated.

Some clones are missing from TCRdb's copy, which holds only in-frame ones; the method was immunoSEQ multiplex PCR. This sample yields fewer than 350,000 clones, of which 88% are seen a single time; approximately 0.94% belongs to the top ten. The germline gives CDR1 LNHDA, CDR2 SQIVND (reference sequence). With 5 bases clipped from V and 4 bases from J, the junction kept 6 bases outside the gene matches. This CDR3 spans 14 amino acids. About this clone: Its antigen remains unknown.

Sequenced sample: PBMCs. This sequence joins TRBV19 and TRBJ2-3; 7 bases map to TRBD1. This TCR derives from a woman younger than 30 in good health and CMV-seronegative. The CDR3 loop is CASSHRGIADTQYF. CDR3 in DNA: TGTGCCAGTAGTCACAGGGGCATCGCAGATACGCAGTATTTT. Drawing the rest from reference TRBV19 and TRBJ2-3, the complete variable domain is DGGITQSPKYLFRKEGQNVTLSCEQNLNHDAMYWYRQDPGQGLRLIYYSQIVNDFQKGDIAEGYSVSREKKESFPLTVTSAQKNPTAFYLCASSHRGIADTQYFGPGTRLTVL.